This T cell receptor (beta chain) was retrieved from a study of blood T cell repertoires in COVID-19. Trimming took off 6 bases at V and 4 bases at J, with 9 bases between the two ends. The V gene's germline CDR1 is DFQATT and CDR2 SNEGSKA (reference sequence). CDR3 length: 11 amino acids. Measured with immunoSEQ multiplex PCR; TCRdb has only the in-frame clones, and not every one. The repertoire holds hundreds of thousands of clones, with 85% as singletons. The chain has TRBV20-1 and TRBJ1-2; D ambiguous. Sequenced: peripheral blood. The TCR comes from a woman in her forties or fifties with active or convalescent COVID-19. CDR3 region: CSASESYGYTF. CDR3 coding DNA: TGCAGTGCGAGTGAGAGCTATGGCTACACCTTC.